Presented here are 25 T cell receptor beta chains from one specimen sequenced in a study of T cells after yellow fever vaccination. TCRdb redid the calling of the 5' RACE reads with MiXCR, one entry per CDR3 protein. This table has around 230,000 distinct CDR3 sequences, 6.7% appearing once. The starting material was CD4+ T cells sorted from PBMCs, obtained on the day of the yellow fever booster vaccination. These receptors were collected from a man aged 25-45 years who received the YFV17D yellow fever vaccine.

This clonotype occurred many times. V usage is TRBV6-1 and J usage is TRBJ2-2; 11 bases are shared with TRBD2. CDR1 and CDR2 from the germline V gene are MNHNS and SASEGT. The CDR3 is made up of 16 amino acids. The J segment lost 7 bases and the V segment lost 5 bases, leaving 9 bases of the junction unmatched. This CDR3 reads CASSITSGRSDGELFF. As DNA, the CDR3 is TGTGCCAGCAGTATCACTAGCGGGAGAAGTGACGGGGAGCTGTTTTTT.

This clonotype was counted many times. The V call is TRBV12-3 or TRBV12-4, the J call TRBJ2-6, with D unresolved. This CDR3 is 15 amino acids long. With 3 bases removed from V and 0 bases from J, the gap between germline ends came to 6 bases. The CDR3 spells CASSLSSSGANVLTF. The CDR3 coding sequence is TGTGCCAGCAGTTTGTCTAGCTCTGGGGCCAACGTCCTGACTTTC.

The chain carries TRBV11-2 and TRBJ2-1; D is undetermined. Germline CDR1 reads SGHAT; CDR2 reads FQNNGV. V lost 5 bases and J 0 bases, leaving 11 bases between the germline ends. The CDR3 is 15 amino acids. For the CDR3, the DNA is TGTGCCAGCAGCCCCTCTGGTTACTCCTACAATGAGCAGTTCTTC. Its translation is CASSPSGYSYNEQFF. The variable domain in full, completed from reference TRBV11-2 and TRBJ2-1, reads EAGVAQSPRYKIIEKRQSVAFWCNPISGHATLYWYQQILGQGPKLLIQFQNNGVVDDSQLPKDRFSAERLKGVDSTLKIQPAKLEDSAVYLCASSPSGYSYNEQFFGPGTRLTVL.

This clonotype was counted ten times or more. The rearrangement links TRBV19 to TRBJ1-1; no definite D call. The CDR3 runs to 15 residues. Per germline, CDR1 LNHDA and CDR2 SQIVND (reference sequence). With 5 bases removed from V and 0 bases from J, the gap between germline ends came to 13 bases. The CDR3 loop is CASSPNTNVNTEAFF. CDR3 in DNA: TGTGCCAGTAGTCCAAACACCAATGTGAACACTGAAGCTTTCTTT.

This clonotype was observed a handful of times. The V gene is TRBV27, the J gene TRBJ2-7; tentatively, D is TRBD2 (6 bases). The V gene's germline CDR1 is MNHEY and CDR2 SMNVEV (reference sequence). This CDR3 region has 14 residues. Trimming shortened V by 5 bases and J by 1 base, and 12 bases separated the two germline ends. CDR3 sequence (DNA): TGTGCCAGCAGTCCCATGGGGAGGTCCTACGAGCAGTACTTC. This gives the protein CASSPMGRSYEQYF.

This clonotype was seen a single time. The junction departs from the called germline gene at one end, perhaps through a read error. The V gene is TRBV7-2, the J gene TRBJ2-3; D remains unclear. The CDR3 runs 12 residues. Germline V CDR1 and CDR2: SGHTA, FQGNSA. This CDR3 reads CASSLETNTHYF. CDR3 bases: TGTGCCAGCAGCTTAGAAACGAATACGCATTATTTT.

This clonotype came up a few times. The gene calls are TRBV11-3 and TRBJ2-1, with 9 bases that match TRBD2. The germline V gene has CDR1 SGHNT and CDR2 YENEEA. The length of the CDR3 is 18 residues. V was pared by 1 base and J by 1 base, with 8 bases of the junction left unmatched. CDR3 protein: CASSLVLAGKLSYNEQFF. The DNA for the CDR3 is TGTGCCAGCAGCTTAGTCCTAGCGGGGAAACTATCCTACAATGAGCAGTTCTTC.

This rearrangement joins TRBV6-1 to TRBJ1-1, with 7 bases identical to TRBD1. V dropped 5 bases and J dropped 5; count of bases not matched to a gene: 5. CDR3 length: 13 amino acids. Germline-derived CDR1 and CDR2 are MNHNS and SASEGT. CDR3 sequence: CASSPDRLTEAFF. The CDR3 bases are TGTGCCAGCAGTCCGGACAGGCTAACTGAAGCTTTCTTT.

The chain couples TRBV25-1 to TRBJ2-5; TRBD1 aligns across 7 bases. Germline V gene data show CDR1 as MGHDK and CDR2 as SYGVNS. CDR3 length: 14 residues. The ends lost 4 bases at V and 9 bases at J; junction bases unmatched: 11. The CDR3 sequence is CASSVTGVQRAQYF. CDR3 DNA sequence: TGTGCCAGCAGTGTTACAGGGGTGCAAAGGGCCCAGTACTTC.

Here the CDR3 reads CSVEVWYPRVGTSHNEQFF. The CDR3 DNA follows: TGCAGCGTTGAAGTTTGGTACCCCCGGGTGGGGACTAGCCACAATGAGCAGTTCTTC. The rearrangement joins TRBV29-1 to TRBJ2-1, with 9 bases matching TRBD2. Germline lookup yields CDR1 SQVTM and CDR2 ANQGSEA. With V trimmed by 1 base and J by 5 bases, 18 bases remained unmatched. The CDR3 consists of 19 residues.

This clonotype was detected ten times or more. V gene TRBV12-3 or TRBV12-4 combines with J gene TRBJ2-7, with TRBD2 as a possible D gene (6 bases). The CDR3 length is 11 residues. Trimming shortened V by 4 bases and J by 6 bases, and 7 bases separated the two germline ends. CDR3 sequence: CASSSGGEQYF. The CDR3 bases are TGTGCCAGCAGTTCCGGGGGCGAGCAGTACTTC.

This clonotype was seen a handful of times. The chain recombines TRBV7-8 with TRBJ2-2; the D call may be TRBD1 or TRBD2 (6 bases each). CDR3 size: 13 residues. V was clipped by 7 bases and J by 7 bases, with 13 bases between them. From germline, CDR1 is SGHVS and CDR2 FQNEAQ. The CDR3 coding sequence is TGTGCCAGCACCCGGGGGCATGGCGGGGAGCTGTTTTTT. It translates to CASTRGHGGELFF.

V is TRBV7-2 and J is TRBJ1-4, with D maybe TRBD1 (5 bases). V lost 5 bases and J lost 8, with 18 bases in between. This CDR3 spans 15 amino acids. CDR1 is SGHTA and CDR2 is FQGNSA in the germline V gene. CDR3 sequence reads: CASSQNRQRNEKLFF. CDR3 sequence (DNA): TGTGCCAGCAGCCAAAACAGGCAGAGGAACGAAAAACTGTTTTTT.

The V and J genes are TRBV7-2 and TRBJ2-5; D remains unclear. The V and J ends lost 5 bases and 2 bases respectively, with 9 bases between them. This CDR3 region has 13 residues. Germline CDR1 reads SGHTA; CDR2 reads FQGNSA. The CDR3 reads CASSTRPQETQYF. CDR3 nucleotides: TGTGCCAGCAGCACACGTCCTCAAGAGACCCAGTACTTC.

The CDR3 DNA reads TGTGCCAGCAGCAACAGGAAAGAGACCCAGTACTTC. Translating it yields CASSNRKETQYF. The V call is TRBV21-1, the J call TRBJ2-5. TRBV21-1 is noted as a pseudogene. The CDR3 sequence is 12 residues long.

This clonotype was observed a few times. V usage is TRBV18 and J usage is TRBJ2-5, with D possibly matching TRBD2 (5 bases). Germline CDR1 KGHSH, CDR2 LQKENI. The CDR3 loop spans 16 amino acids. Trimming stripped 2 bases from V and 2 bases from J, with 15 bases between. The CDR3 nucleotides read TGTGCCAGCTCACCAACGAGAAGCAGCGGACAAGAGACCCAGTACTTC. Encoded protein: CASSPTRSSGQETQYF.

On this clonotype itself: One end of the junction fails to match germline, which may point to a read error. The CDR3 loop is CCASWAAGAEHNEQFF. CDR3 DNA sequence: TGCTGTGCTAGTTGGGCGGCGGGAGCGGAGCACAATGAGCAGTTCTTC. The V call is TRBV20-1, the J call TRBJ2-1; 7 bases align to TRBD2. The CDR3 is 16 amino acids. Looked up from germline, CDR1 is DFQATT and CDR2 is SNEGSKA (reference sequence).

The J gene is TRBJ2-1, the V gene TRBV7-3, with TRBD2 matching over 10 bases. The V gene end was trimmed by 5 bases and the J gene end by 0 bases; junction bases not matched to a gene: 13. This CDR3 spans 19 amino acids. Per the germline V gene, CDR1 is SGHTA and CDR2 is FQGTGA. In nucleotides, the CDR3 is TGTGCCAGCAGCCTTAGCAGCGGGAGGGCCCGTAGCTCCTACAATGAGCAGTTCTTC. As protein: CASSLSSGRARSSYNEQFF.

At least ten counts were recorded for this clonotype. DNA for the CDR3: TGTGCCAGCAGCTTAGACAGACCCTACGAGCAGTACTTC. Protein sequence: CASSLDRPYEQYF. The chain links TRBV7-6 to TRBJ2-7; the D is unclear. This CDR3 comprises 13 residues. The V end was cut by 1 base, the J end by 2 bases, with 6 bases between. Germline-derived CDR1 and CDR2 are SGHVS and FNYEAQ.

This clonotype was observed a few times. The rearrangement uses TRBV7-6 and TRBJ2-2; 14 nucleotides line up with TRBD2. The V gene end was trimmed by 5 bases and the J gene end by 1 base; junction bases not matched to a gene: 15. Germline V gene data show CDR1 as SGHVS and CDR2 as FNYEAQ. The CDR3 contains 21 residues. This CDR3 reads CASSHRGLAGVSKGNTGELFF. As DNA, the CDR3 is TGTGCCAGCAGCCACCGGGGACTAGCGGGAGTATCGAAGGGGAACACCGGGGAGCTGTTTTTT.

In this sample, this clonotype turned up a few times. V usage is TRBV2 and J usage is TRBJ2-5; D may match TRBD1 or TRBD2 (7 bases each). CDR3 length equals 14 residues. CDR1 and CDR2 (germline): SNHLY, FYNNEI. V was shortened by 8 bases and J by 1 base, with 14 bases between the two germline ends. The CDR3 DNA reads as TGTGCCAGCGGGGGGGGACAGATCCAAGAGACCCAGTACTTC. It is translated as CASGGGQIQETQYF.

The chain has TRBV10-3 and TRBJ2-7, with D perhaps matching TRBD1 or TRBD2 (5 bases each). Germline CDR1 reads ENHRY; CDR2 reads SYGVKD. The CDR3 is made up of 15 amino acids. This CDR3 reads CTSFPGAASSYEQYF. In DNA, the CDR3 is TGTACCTCCTTTCCCGGGGCAGCAAGCTCCTACGAGCAGTACTTC.

This clonotype was seen at least ten times. This sequence joins TRBV29-1 and TRBJ2-2; D possibly corresponds to TRBD2 (5 bases). V lost 7 bases to trimming and J lost 7 bases, with 13 bases between them. The CDR3 loop spans 12 amino acids. Germline lookup yields CDR1 SQVTM and CDR2 ANQGSEA. CDR3 sequence reads: CSAGISVGELFF. DNA for the CDR3: TGCAGCGCCGGCATTAGCGTCGGGGAGCTGTTTTTT.

J is TRBJ2-3 and V is TRBV2; 9 positions agree with TRBD2. Germline assignment: CDR1 SNHLY and CDR2 FYNNEI. Trimming at V came to 4 bases and at J to 5 bases, leaving 10 bases not matched to a gene. The CDR3 length is 16 residues. The CDR3 DNA sequence: TGTGCCAGCAGTGTAGAAGGGAATAGCGGGAGAGATACGCAGTATTTT. Its translation is CASSVEGNSGRDTQYF. Using reference TRBV2 and TRBJ2-3 for the parts outside the CDR3, the full variable domain is EPEVTQTPSHQVTQMGQEVILRCVPISNHLYFYWYRQILGQKVEFLVSFYNNEISEKSEIFDDQFSVERPDGSNFTLKIRSTKLEDSAMYFCASSVEGNSGRDTQYFGPGTRLTVL.

V gene TRBV7-6 combines with J gene TRBJ2-3; a possible D gene is TRBD1 (8 bases). This CDR3 contains 15 residues. V shed 2 bases and J shed 6 bases, with 15 bases lying between them. Germline CDR1 and CDR2: SGHVS and FNYEAQ. CDR3 residues: CASSLQQGEGDTQYF. The CDR3 DNA follows: TGTGCCAGCAGCTTACAACAGGGGGAGGGGGATACGCAGTATTTT.